This TCR beta chain was sequenced during a study of cytomegalovirus exposure and HLA in healthy donors. Study conclusions and caveats: In a later analysis, donors in an Asian-associated ancestry cluster reportedly had fewer N-insertions in productive TCRs than the cohort mean.

Regarding this clone: The antigen remains unidentified.

This CDR3 comprises 14 residues. Per germline, CDR1 WSHSY and CDR2 SAAADI. V dropped 7 bases and J dropped 7; count of bases not matched to a gene: 7. The PCR made use of 60 Vbeta and 13 Jbeta primers. Data came from immunoSEQ multiplex PCR; TCRdb stores just in-frame clones and leaves some out. The data contain approximately 210,000 clones, over 75% of them singletons. The sequenced sample consisted of PBMCs. V usage is TRBV10-2 and J usage is TRBJ2-1, with TRBD2 matching 10 bases. The sequence derives from a woman between 45 and 60 years old in good health and CMV-seropositive. The CDR3 sequence is CASKLAGLNNEQFF. Written as DNA, the CDR3 is TGCGCCAGCAAACTAGCGGGGCTTAATAATGAGCAGTTCTTC.